This T cell receptor (beta chain) was sequenced for a study of CD8 T cells in ankylosing spondylitis. By quantitative 5'-RACE with molecular barcodes, the TCR beta libraries were made. TCRdb recomputed calls from the 5' RACE reads with MiXCR, one row per CDR3 protein. The data hold about 390,000 distinct CDR3 sequences, with approximately 20% observed a single time. Worth noting for this clonotype: Its antigen is not identified.

Findings and limits, study-wide: Within matched ankylosing spondylitis synovial fluid, disease-linked clones were reportedly significantly enriched. Blood of patients with ankylosing spondylitis appeared to be characterized by a TCR beta motif of eight or nine highly homologous variants.

Looked up from germline, CDR1 is SGHRS and CDR2 is YFSETQ. This CDR3 comprises 16 residues. V lost 4 bases to trimming and J lost 2 bases, with 15 bases between them. Source material: blood, either unsorted or a sorted T cell fraction (not recorded which). This chain uses TRBV5-1 with TRBJ2-2, with a tentative D call TRBD2 (6 bases). The TCR sequence derives from a male donor with ankylosing spondylitis. CDR3 residues: CASSRGTPSNTGELFF. The CDR3 DNA sequence: TGCGCCAGCAGCCGCGGGACCCCCAGCAACACCGGGGAGCTGTTTTTT.